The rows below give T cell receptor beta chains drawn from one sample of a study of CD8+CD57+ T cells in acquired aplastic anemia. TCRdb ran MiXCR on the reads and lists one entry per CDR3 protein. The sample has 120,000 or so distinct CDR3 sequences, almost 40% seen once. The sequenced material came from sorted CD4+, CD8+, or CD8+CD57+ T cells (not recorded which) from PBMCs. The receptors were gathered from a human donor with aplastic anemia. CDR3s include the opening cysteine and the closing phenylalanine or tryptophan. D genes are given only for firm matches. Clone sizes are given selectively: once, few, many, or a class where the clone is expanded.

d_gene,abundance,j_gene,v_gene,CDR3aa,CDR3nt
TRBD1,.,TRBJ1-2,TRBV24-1,CATSDGGGGDGYTF,TGTGCCACCAGTGACGGAGGGGGCGGGGATGGCTACACCTTC
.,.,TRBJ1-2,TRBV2,CASRDDRSGDGYTF,TGTGCCAGCAGGGATGACAGATCCGGCGATGGCTACACCTTC
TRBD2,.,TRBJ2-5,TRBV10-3,CASRSSGGAETQYF,TGTGCCAGCAGATCTAGCGGGGGGGCCGAGACCCAGTACTTC
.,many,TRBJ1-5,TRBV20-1,CSAPRQDNQPQHF,TGCAGTGCTCCTAGACAGGACAATCAGCCCCAGCATTTT
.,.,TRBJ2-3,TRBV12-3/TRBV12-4,CDSSLGGNTPYF,TGTGACAGCAGTTTAGGAGGGAATACGCCGTATTTT
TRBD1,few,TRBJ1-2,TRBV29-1,CSVGAGTARSYGYTF,TGCAGCGTGGGTGCCGGGACAGCGAGGTCCTATGGCTACACCTTC
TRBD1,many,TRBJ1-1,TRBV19,CASSARTGVLNTEAFF,TGTGCCAGTAGTGCACGGACAGGGGTCCTGAACACTGAAGCTTTCTTT
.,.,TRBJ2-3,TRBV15,CATSRVEVSGDTQYF,TGTGCCACCAGCAGAGTAGAGGTCTCCGGGGATACGCAGTATTTT
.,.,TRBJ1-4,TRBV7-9,CASSQDQEKLFF,TGTGCCAGCAGCCAAGACCAGGAAAAACTGTTTTTT
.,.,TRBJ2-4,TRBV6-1,CASSEYWNPALAKNIQYF,TGTGCCAGCAGTGAGTATTGGAATCCAGCCCTAGCCAAAAACATTCAGTACTTC